The 18 T cell receptor beta chains below all came from one sample that was sequenced in a study of CD8 T cells in Susac syndrome. cDNA came from about 0.5 to 1 ug RNA primed by random hexamers. Each CDR3 protein gets one entry after TCRdb re-called the immunoSEQ multiplex PCR reads with MiXCR. The data show 250,000 to 300,000 distinct CDR3 sequences, 70% to 90% seen once. Sequences were obtained from CD8+ T cells from PBMCs. The receptors were gathered from a human donor with multiple sclerosis.

The chain couples TRBV7-6 to TRBJ2-7, with 8 bases fitting TRBD2. Losses at the gene ends were 1 base for V and 3 bases for J; bases not matched to a gene: 8. Germline V gives CDR1 SGHVS, CDR2 FNYEAQ. CDR3 size: 16 residues. The CDR3 DNA sequence: TGTGCCAGCAGCTTAGGTTTAGCGGGATCGGACTACGAGCAGTACTTC. Its translation is CASSLGLAGSDYEQYF.

This chain joins TRBV20-1 and TRBJ2-7, with 9 nucleotides matching TRBD2. Germline-derived CDR1 and CDR2 are DFQATT and SNEGSKA (reference sequence). The CDR3 is 14 residues long. Unmatched junction bases numbered 12, after V lost 6 bases and J lost 6 bases. The CDR3 here is CSAPPGTSSIEQYF. CDR3 sequence (DNA): TGCAGTGCGCCCCCCGGGACTAGCTCGATCGAGCAGTACTTC.

The chain is built from TRBV28 and TRBJ1-4; 9 bases match TRBD1. This CDR3 spans 14 amino acids. CDR1 MDHEN and CDR2 SYDVKM come from the germline V gene. The trim removed 6 bases at V and 8 bases at J, leaving 7 bases unmatched. The CDR3 reads CASSNRGLKEKLFF. The CDR3 DNA reads TGTGCCAGCAGCAACAGGGGGCTAAAAGAAAAACTGTTTTTT. The whole variable domain, remainder taken from reference TRBV28 and TRBJ1-4, is DVKVTQSSRYLVKRTGEKVFLECVQDMDHENMFWYRQDPGLGLRLIYFSYDVKMKEKGDIPEGYSVSREKKERFSLILESASTNQTSMYLCASSNRGLKEKLFFGSGTQLSVL.

The genes are TRBV7-6 and TRBJ1-5; D is ambiguous. Germline CDR1 and CDR2: SGHVS and FNYEAQ. Trimming removed 5 bases at V and 7 bases at J, with 15 bases between. This CDR3 has 14 amino acids. The DNA for the CDR3 is TGTGCCAGCAGCCAAGTTCCCCGAGGGCAGCCCCAGCATTTT. It specifies CASSQVPRGQPQHF. Full variable domain (missing parts from reference TRBV7-6 and TRBJ1-5): GAGVSQSPRYKVTKRGQDVALRCDPISGHVSLYWYRQALGQGPEFLTYFNYEAQQDKSGLPNDRFSAERPEGSISTLTIQRTEQRDSAMYRCASSQVPRGQPQHFGDGTRLSIL.

The chain is built from TRBV6-1 and TRBJ2-1, with TRBD2 as a possible D gene (6 bases). V gave up 8 bases and J gave up 1 base, with 12 bases separating them. This CDR3 spans 14 amino acids. Germline lookup yields CDR1 MNHNS and CDR2 SASEGT. Written as DNA, the CDR3 is TGTGCCAGCTCGCGGGACGGATCCTACAATGAGCAGTTCTTC. It encodes CASSRDGSYNEQFF.

V usage is TRBV6-5 and J usage is TRBJ1-2, with D hard to call. CDR3 size: 15 residues. Trimming removed 0 bases at V and 0 bases at J, with 8 bases between. Germline V lookup: CDR1 MNHEY, CDR2 SVGAGI. Here the CDR3 DNA reads TGTGCCAGCAGTTACTCGATGGACTCTAACTATGGCTACACCTTC. It is translated as CASSYSMDSNYGYTF.

The chain joins TRBV12-3 or TRBV12-4 to TRBJ1-5; 8 nucleotides line up with TRBD1. V shed 3 bases and J 8 bases; nucleotides not matched to a gene: 9. This CDR3 is 15 amino acids long. CDR3 sequence (DNA): TGTGCCAGCAGTTTCAACATGGACAGGGCAAAGCCCCAGCATTTT. Translated, it gives CASSFNMDRAKPQHF.

J is TRBJ2-1 and V is TRBV7-9; no reliable D call. Germline-derived CDR1 and CDR2 are SEHNR and FQNEAQ (reference sequence). CDR3 size: 16 residues. V was shortened by 8 bases and J by 3 bases, with 20 bases between the two germline ends. In DNA, the CDR3 is TGTGCCAGCCTCTCCGCCGTAGAGCTTTACTACAATGAGCAGTTCTTC. Translating gives CASLSAVELYYNEQFF.

The CDR3 region has the DNA TGCGCCAGCAGCTTGGACGGGGTCACAGATACGCAGTATTTT. This translates into CASSLDGVTDTQYF. The chain links TRBV5-1 to TRBJ2-3, with a weak D call TRBD2 (5 bases). Germline V CDR1 and CDR2: SGHRS, YFSETQ. The V end was cut by 0 bases, the J end by 2 bases, with 7 bases between. The CDR3 spans 14 residues.

This clonotype was detected only once. The V call is TRBV5-6, the J call TRBJ2-7; D is perhaps TRBD1 or TRBD2 (5 bases each). Deletions cut 2 bases from V and 1 base from J, with 13 bases between. The CDR3 is 15 amino acids. Germline assignment: CDR1 SGHDT and CDR2 YYEEEE. The CDR3 sequence is CASSLHPGRSYEQYF. The CDR3 DNA reads as TGTGCCAGCAGCTTACATCCGGGACGGTCCTACGAGCAGTACTTC.

The chain recombines TRBV29-1 with TRBJ2-7; D call uncertain. The CDR3 contains 9 residues. Germline V gene lookup returns CDR1 SQVTM and CDR2 ANQGSEA. V was shortened by 3 bases and J by 5 bases, with 2 bases between the two germline ends. CDR3 nucleotides: TGCAGCGTTGATAACGAGCAGTACTTC. This encodes CSVDNEQYF.

This clonotype was counted a single time. The chain has TRBV28 and TRBJ2-1; TRBD2 agrees at 8 bases. Germline loops: CDR1 MDHEN, CDR2 SYDVKM. Losses at the gene ends were 3 bases for V and 5 bases for J; bases not matched to a gene: 9. The CDR3 has 16 residues. The CDR3 DNA reads as TGTGCCAGCAGTTTCCACATCAGCGGGAGAGACAATGAGCAGTTCTTC. Protein sequence: CASSFHISGRDNEQFF.

The CDR3 bases are TGTGCCAGCAGCCCCGGGACAGGGGTCTTGCATGGAGAGACCCAGTACTTC. Its translation is CASSPGTGVLHGETQYF. The rearrangement uses TRBV6-1 and TRBJ2-5; 10 bases are a match to TRBD1. The CDR3 loop spans 17 amino acids. J gave up 4 bases and V 6 bases, and 14 bases lay outside the gene matches. The germline V gene encodes CDR1 MNHNS and CDR2 SASEGT.

Only a few counts were recorded for this clonotype. The V and J genes are TRBV7-8 and TRBJ2-5; no reliable D call. Germline V lookup: CDR1 SGHVS, CDR2 FQNEAQ. V lost 8 bases and J lost 0, with 7 bases in between. The CDR3 is 12 amino acids. The CDR3 region has the DNA TGTGCCAGCGAGGCGGACCAAGAGACCCAGTACTTC. It specifies CASEADQETQYF.

This clonotype has only one observation. J is TRBJ1-1 and V is TRBV7-8; 7 nucleotides match TRBD1. Germline values: CDR1 SGHVS, CDR2 FQNEAQ. The CDR3 length is 14 residues. J lost 7 bases, V lost 0 bases, and 5 bases had no gene match. The CDR3 sequence is CASSLAGGTVEAFF. In nucleotides, the CDR3 is TGTGCCAGCAGCTTAGCGGGGGGGACAGTTGAAGCTTTCTTT.

The V call is TRBV27, the J call TRBJ2-2; the D gene is possibly TRBD2 (5 bases). CDR3 length: 17 residues. Germline loops: CDR1 MNHEY, CDR2 SMNVEV (reference sequence). Trimming removed 1 base from V and 7 bases from J, with 19 bases in between. In DNA form, the CDR3 reads TGTGCCAGCAGTTTATATGGCGGACCCCGAGAGGGCGGGGAGCTGTTTTTT. Amino acids: CASSLYGGPREGGELFF.

V is TRBV7-8 and J is TRBJ2-1; 12 nucleotides line up with TRBD2. In germline, CDR1 is SGHVS, CDR2 FQNEAQ. The CDR3 has 18 amino acids. Trimming cost V 5 bases and J 8 bases; bases outside gene matches: 16. The CDR3 region is CASSLGLAGGPFSDEQFF. The CDR3, as DNA: TGTGCCAGCAGCCTGGGGCTAGCGGGAGGGCCTTTCAGTGATGAGCAGTTCTTC.

The rearrangement uses TRBV11-3 and TRBJ1-1; D unresolved. V dropped 1 base and J dropped 4 bases, with 13 bases sitting between them. This CDR3 is 15 amino acids long. Per germline, CDR1 SGHNT and CDR2 YENEEA. The CDR3 DNA reads TGTGCCAGCAGCTTAGGCCCAGGTTCCTTCACTGAAGCTTTCTTT. Translating gives CASSLGPGSFTEAFF.